There are a few counts of the clone carrying this T cell receptor (beta chain). Germline V gene sequence: CDR1 SGHKS, CDR2 YYEKEE (reference sequence). Trimming at V came to 4 bases and at J to 0 bases, leaving 1 base not matched to a gene. CDR3 length equals 14 residues. These data are taken from a study of identical twins. One entry per CDR3 protein, called by TCRdb with MiXCR from the 5' RACE reads. The table has 430,000 or so distinct CDR3 sequences, 20% to 25% seen once. These same records also appear under a second study, on T cells expressing NK-cell markers. Turning to that study: The TCR beta repertoires originated in sorted CD3+CD56+NKG2C+, CD3+CD56+NKG2C- and CD3+CD56-NKG2C+ T cells. Four of the donors also had these clonotypes leading their CD3+CD56-NKG2C+ fraction.

The receptor comes from a woman between 18 and 29 years old in good health. The gene calls are TRBV5-5 and TRBJ2-1, with TRBD1 matching over 7 bases. Material: CD4+ T cells sorted from blood. The CDR3 DNA is TGTGCCAGCAGCCAGGGGGACTCCTACAATGAGCAGTTCTTC. Residues: CASSQGDSYNEQFF.